This TCR beta chain came from a study of response to subunit inactivated influenza vaccine. Overall study findings and caveats: Each seasonal influenza vaccination recruits few new T cells, the authors suggested.

A single record per CDR3 protein comes from TCRdb applying MiXCR to the RT-PCR reads. Of a few hundred thousand distinct CDR3 sequences listed, about 14% were seen once; the top ten hold approximately 10%. Germline CDR1 is SNHLY and CDR2 is FYNNEI. CDR3 length equals 14 residues. Trimming removed 6 bases from V and 4 bases from J; junction bases left unmatched: 8. Concerning this clonotype: The antigen remains undetermined.

The source of this sequence is a man aged 45-65 years who received an inactivated influenza vaccine. Sequenced material: PBMCs from blood, taken about 13 days after vaccination. The chain joins TRBV2 to TRBJ2-5; 7 positions agree with TRBD1. DNA of the CDR3: TGTGCCAGCAGAATGACAGGGCTTCCAGAGACCCAGTACTTC. This translates into CASRMTGLPETQYF.